One sample yielded the 30 T cell receptor beta chains listed below, sequenced in a study of T cells expressing NK-cell markers. TCRdb reworked the 5' RACE reads into one entry per CDR3 protein, no DNA. The table for this sample gives 550,000 to 600,000 distinct CDR3 sequences. Material: blood T cells: a sorted CD56 or NKG2C T cell subset, CD4+ or CD8+ T cells, or bulk PBMC T cells (not recorded which). The receptors come from a man between 18 and 29 years old in good health.

J is TRBJ2-5 and V is TRBV11-3; TCRdb's D gene call, TRBD1, goes unchecked for lack of DNA. The CDR3 consists of 16 residues. Per the germline V gene, CDR1 is SGHNT and CDR2 is YENEEA. This chain's CDR3 is CASSPPPGQGSETQYF.

This chain connects TRBV7-2 to TRBJ2-2; checking the TCRdb D call of TRBD1 is not possible without DNA. The germline gives CDR1 SGHTA, CDR2 FQGNSA. This CDR3 has 15 amino acids. CDR3 region: CASRDGAYSTGELFF.

The V and J genes are TRBV7-2 and TRBJ2-7; the D gene TCRdb calls, TRBD2, cannot be checked with no DNA. The germline V gene has CDR1 SGHTA and CDR2 FQGNSA. The CDR3 is 14 residues long. Here the CDR3 reads CASSLSTEGYEQYF.

The chain couples TRBV10-3 to TRBJ2-7; the TCRdb call, TRBD2, lacks DNA for checking. The germline CDR1 and CDR2 sequences are ENHRY and SYGVKD. The length of the CDR3 is 16 residues. The CDR3 reads CAISSRVTSGNYEQYF.

The V gene is TRBV6-1, the J gene TRBJ1-2; as DNA is missing, the TRBD1 call by TCRdb cannot be tested. In germline, CDR1 is MNHNS, CDR2 SASEGT. The CDR3 is 16 amino acids. CDR3 loop: CASSETRDRANYGYTF.

V and J are TRBV7-9 and TRBJ2-1. The CDR3 is 16 residues long. Germline CDR1 SEHNR, CDR2 FQNEAQ (reference sequence). CDR3 amino acids: CASSLADGLLYNEQFF. The entire variable domain, with the rest obtained from reference TRBV7-9 and TRBJ2-1, is as follows: DTGVSQNPRHKITKRGQNVTFRCDPISEHNRLYWYRQTLGQGPEFLTYFQNEAQLEKSRLLSDRFSAERPKGSFSTLEIQRTEQGDSAMYLCASSLADGLLYNEQFFGPGTRLTVL.

The chain joins TRBV20-1 to TRBJ2-1; the TCRdb call, TRBD2, lacks DNA for checking. Germline V gene sequence: CDR1 DFQATT, CDR2 SNEGSKA (reference sequence). The CDR3 length is 19 residues. The CDR3 region is CSAREGRGLAGDKPNEQFF.

This chain links TRBV5-4 with TRBJ2-1; checking the TCRdb D call of TRBD2 is not possible without DNA. The germline V gene has CDR1 SGHNT and CDR2 YYREEE (reference sequence). The CDR3 sequence is 14 residues long. CDR3 region: CASSLVGSSGRKFF.

The chain couples TRBV11-2 to TRBJ1-4. Germline assignment: CDR1 SGHAT and CDR2 FQNNGV. The CDR3 covers 13 residues. The CDR3 loop reads CASSTRLREKLFF.

This chain links TRBV6-2 or TRBV6-3 with TRBJ1-2; TCRdb indicates TRBD1, and absent DNA this call remains unverified. The CDR3 has 17 amino acids. Germline lookup yields CDR1 MNHEY and CDR2 SVGEGT. The CDR3 reads CASRSSGTGNPLYGYTF.

The rearrangement uses TRBV5-1 and TRBJ2-7; TCRdb's D gene call, TRBD1, goes unchecked for lack of DNA. The CDR3 spans 14 residues. The V gene's germline CDR1 is SGHRS and CDR2 YFSETQ. CDR3 loop: CASSSRGSSYEQYF.

The gene calls are TRBV28 and TRBJ2-5; TCRdb reports TRBD2, a call that lacks DNA to check it against. CDR3 size: 15 residues. Germline CDR1 is MDHEN and CDR2 is SYDVKM. CDR3 sequence reads: CASKGPEGLKETQYF.

The V and J genes are TRBV5-5 and TRBJ2-5; TCRdb's assignment of TRBD2 cannot be checked, as there is no DNA. The CDR3 has 14 residues. CDR1 and CDR2 from the germline V gene are SGHKS and YYEKEE (reference sequence). CDR3 residues: CASSFLAGEVTQYF.

The genes are TRBV7-2 and TRBJ2-7; the TCRdb D gene call, TRBD2, has no DNA to confirm it. The CDR3 runs 15 residues. Germline loops: CDR1 SGHTA, CDR2 FQGNSA. CDR3 protein: CASSINPAGGGEQYF.

The chain combines TRBV29-1 with TRBJ2-7; the D gene TCRdb calls, TRBD1, cannot be checked with no DNA. The CDR3 loop spans 11 amino acids. Per the germline V gene, CDR1 is SQVTM and CDR2 is ANQGSEA. The CDR3 loop is CSVEGPREQYF.

This chain joins TRBV16 and TRBJ1-4; TCRdb indicates TRBD1, and absent DNA this call remains unverified. The V gene's germline CDR1 is KGHSY and CDR2 FQNENV. The CDR3 spans 15 residues. The CDR3 here is CASSRPGTGDEKLFF.

V gene TRBV10-3 combines with J gene TRBJ2-5; TCRdb calls TRBD1, which cannot be checked without DNA. CDR3 length: 12 amino acids. Per the germline V gene, CDR1 is ENHRY and CDR2 is SYGVKD. CDR3 sequence: CATSGETETQYF.

The J gene is TRBJ2-1, the V gene TRBV10-3; TCRdb names TRBD2, which stays unverified in the absence of DNA. Germline V gene lookup returns CDR1 ENHRY and CDR2 SYGVKD. The CDR3 loop spans 16 amino acids. CDR3 sequence: CAISELASGSYNEQFF.

This rearrangement joins TRBV5-6 to TRBJ2-5; TCRdb outputs TRBD1, but without DNA this stays unchecked. The germline gives CDR1 SGHDT, CDR2 YYEEEE. This CDR3 region has 17 residues. This CDR3 is CASSLVVGDGYQETQYF. Together with reference TRBV5-6 and TRBJ2-5, the CDR3 gives the full variable domain: DAGVTQSPTHLIKTRGQQVTLRCSPKSGHDTVSWYQQALGQGPQFIFQYYEEEERQRGNFPDRFSGHQFPNYSSELNVNALLLGDSALYLCASSLVVGDGYQETQYFGPGTRLLVL.

This chain connects TRBV12-3 or TRBV12-4 to TRBJ1-6; TCRdb's D call of TRBD1 is untestable without DNA. The CDR3 covers 17 residues. The CDR3 sequence: CASSTTADRGTGSPLHF.

V and J are TRBV7-8 and TRBJ2-3; TCRdb proposes TRBD1, but this gene call is untestable without DNA. The CDR3 runs 18 residues. Germline V CDR1 and CDR2: SGHVS, FQNEAQ. CDR3 in amino acids: CASSTRSVTPPSTDTQYF. Using reference TRBV7-8 and TRBJ2-3 for the parts outside the CDR3, the full variable domain is GAGVSQSPRYKVAKRGQDVALRCDPISGHVSLFWYQQALGQGPEFLTYFQNEAQLDKSGLPSDRFFAERPEGSVSTLKIQRTQQEDSAVYLCASSTRSVTPPSTDTQYFGPGTRLTVL.

The J gene is TRBJ2-1, the V gene TRBV27; TCRdb picks TRBD2, but there is no DNA to check that call. Germline assignment: CDR1 MNHEY and CDR2 SMNVEV (reference sequence). CDR3 length: 16 amino acids. CDR3 sequence reads: CASSLSLASGSDEQFF.

The V gene is TRBV7-9, the J gene TRBJ1-1; there is no DNA to check the TCRdb D call of TRBD1. Germline V gene data show CDR1 as SEHNR and CDR2 as FQNEAQ (reference sequence). The CDR3 has 15 amino acids. CDR3 sequence: CASMTRDTPNTEAFF.

CDR3 amino acids: CASSLSGNTIYF. The V and J genes are TRBV12-3 or TRBV12-4 and TRBJ1-3. CDR3 size: 12 residues.

The V and J genes are TRBV29-1 and TRBJ2-1; TCRdb lists TRBD1, though no DNA is available to test this call. The V gene's germline CDR1 is SQVTM and CDR2 ANQGSEA. The CDR3 consists of 17 residues. The CDR3: CSVEGARDIRSYNEQFF.

Here the CDR3 reads CATSQDRVGTEAFF. The genes are TRBV15 and TRBJ1-1; there is no DNA to check the TCRdb D call of TRBD1. CDR3 length equals 14 residues. Germline V gene lookup returns CDR1 LNHNV and CDR2 YYDKDF (reference sequence). The full variable domain, rest sourced from reference TRBV15 and TRBJ1-1, is DAMVIQNPRYQVTQFGKPVTLSCSQTLNHNVMYWYQQKSSQAPKLLFHYYDKDFNNEADTPDNFQSRRPNTSFCFLDIRSPGLGDTAMYLCATSQDRVGTEAFFGQGTRLTVV.

The J gene is TRBJ2-5, the V gene TRBV10-3; lacking DNA, the TRBD2 call made by TCRdb goes unchecked. Looked up from germline, CDR1 is ENHRY and CDR2 is SYGVKD. CDR3 size: 13 residues. This CDR3 reads CAIRPGLKETQYF.

This CDR3 is CASSLGLENGELFF. The chain links TRBV5-1 to TRBJ2-2; TCRdb picks TRBD2, but there is no DNA to check that call. There are 14 residues in the CDR3. Germline V CDR1 and CDR2: SGHRS, YFSETQ.

This sequence joins TRBV6-5 and TRBJ2-1; the TRBD2 assignment by TCRdb is unverifiable without DNA. Germline CDR1 MNHEY, CDR2 SVGAGI. The CDR3 contains 16 residues. This chain's CDR3 is CASSYLLAGGKDEQFF.

The CDR3 region is CSVGQGLASGANVLTF. J is TRBJ2-6 and V is TRBV29-1; no DNA is available, so the TRBD1 call from TCRdb remains unchecked. Germline V lookup: CDR1 SQVTM, CDR2 ANQGSEA. The CDR3 extends over 16 amino acids.